This T cell receptor beta chain was sequenced in a study of cytomegalovirus exposure and HLA in healthy donors. The PCR had 60 Vbeta and 13 Jbeta primers. Here immunoSEQ multiplex PCR was the method, and the copy in TCRdb shows in-frame clones only, minus some. This sample contains some 76,000 clones. J was trimmed by 7 bases and V by 3 bases; bases with no gene match: 9. This CDR3 is built from 15 residues. Germline V lookup: CDR1 MGHDK, CDR2 SYGVNS. The clonotype originates from a man aged 35 to 55 in good health and CMV-seronegative. The rearrangement joins TRBV25-1 to TRBJ1-2; TRBD1 agrees at 9 bases. The material sequenced was PBMCs. CDR3 DNA sequence: TGTGCCAGCAGTGATGCGGGACAGGGAGTCGGTGGCTACACCTTC. Translated: CASSDAGQGVGGYTF.